The sequence of this T cell receptor beta chain was determined in a study of siplizumab effects on memory and regulatory T cells. In germline, CDR1 is MNHNS, CDR2 SASEGT. This CDR3 is 16 amino acids long. V lost 4 bases and J 1 base, leaving 11 bases between the germline ends. Whole-study results and caveats: Proliferating CD4+ or CD8+ clones, roughly 80-97% of them, lacked an assignable naive or memory phenotype. Naive T cell populations appeared to exhibit greater diversity than memory cells and appeared to be major alloresponse contributors.

Clones were sequenced by immunoSEQ multiplex PCR, and TCRdb holds only the in-frame ones, with some missing. The top ten hold about 0.15% of the sample, which has some 96,000 clones, 80% to 95% seen once. This clone has only one observation. Its antigen is not identified. Sequencing used CD4+ T cells sorted from blood. The V and J genes are TRBV6-1 and TRBJ2-6; D assignment may be TRBD1 or TRBD2 (6 bases each). The sequence was collected from a human donor in good health. The DNA of the CDR3 is TGTGCCAGCAGTGCCCCGGGGGCTTCTGGGGCCAACGTCCTGACTTTC. It codes for CASSAPGASGANVLTF.